Presented here are 24 T cell receptor beta chains from one specimen sequenced in a study of blood T cells in healthy people across ages. A second about 6 to 11 cycle PCR used barcoded and J-beta primers. TCRdb re-called the 5' RACE reads with MiXCR, one entry per CDR3 protein. The table lists fewer than 800,000 distinct CDR3 sequences, about 32% of them singletons, with roughly 15% in the top ten. Sequenced: blood. These receptors were collected from a woman at least 80 years old in good health.

Here the CDR3 reads CASSLVGPEADTEAFF. The CDR3 DNA is TGCGCCAGCAGCTTGGTTGGTCCCGAGGCGGACACTGAAGCTTTCTTT. The genes are TRBV5-1 and TRBJ1-1, with no clear D. CDR3 size: 16 residues. V dropped 0 bases and J dropped 3 bases, with 15 bases sitting between them. Germline CDR1 SGHRS, CDR2 YFSETQ. The full variable domain, its missing parts supplied by reference TRBV5-1 and TRBJ1-1, is KAGVTQTPRYLIKTRGQQVTLSCSPISGHRSVSWYQQTPGQGLQFLFEYFSETQRNKGNFPGRFSGRQFSNSRSEMNVSTLELGDSALYLCASSLVGPEADTEAFFGQGTRLTVV.

At least ten counts were recorded for this clonotype. This chain links TRBV5-1 with TRBJ2-5, with TRBD1 identical over 7 bases. This CDR3 comprises 14 residues. The germline gives CDR1 SGHRS, CDR2 YFSETQ. Germline trimming cut 4 bases from V and 1 base from J; bases unmatched to any gene: 4. The chain's CDR3 is CASSPGQFQETQYF. In DNA form, the CDR3 reads TGCGCCAGCAGCCCGGGACAGTTCCAAGAGACCCAGTACTTC.

Details on this clonotype: One end of the junction fails to match germline, which may point to a read error. The chain uses TRBV12-3 or TRBV12-4 and TRBJ1-2, with a tentative D call TRBD1 (5 bases). This CDR3 is 15 amino acids long. In DNA, the CDR3 is TGTGCCGGCAGTTTAGTAGGTTCAGGGATCTATGGCTACACCTTC. It is translated as CAGSLVGSGIYGYTF.

This clonotype was detected ten times or more. The chain couples TRBV7-2 to TRBJ1-2, with 8 bases identical to TRBD1. V shed 4 bases and J 4 bases; nucleotides not matched to a gene: 11. CDR1 is SGHTA and CDR2 is FQGNSA in the germline V gene. This CDR3 contains 16 residues. The CDR3 bases are TGTGCCAGCAGCTCCCGGACAGGGAAAGTCGTCTATGGCTACACCTTC. Translation gives CASSSRTGKVVYGYTF.

This clonotype was observed many times. The J gene is TRBJ2-7, the V gene TRBV6-5; D possibly corresponds to TRBD1 (5 bases). CDR1 and CDR2 (germline): MNHEY, SVGAGI. This CDR3 spans 15 amino acids. Trimming took off 6 bases at V and 0 bases at J, with 15 bases between the two ends. The CDR3 is CASSQDNAGSYEQYF. CDR3 sequence (DNA): TGTGCCAGCAGCCAGGACAATGCTGGCTCCTACGAGCAGTACTTC.

The rearrangement joins TRBV28 to TRBJ1-5, with a possible D match to TRBD1 (5 bases). The CDR3 is made up of 16 amino acids. Trimming removed 3 bases from V and 0 bases from J, with 12 bases in between. Germline V gene data show CDR1 as MDHEN and CDR2 as SYDVKM. The DNA of the CDR3 is TGTGCCAGCAGTTTCCACCGGGGGGGTAGCAATCAGCCCCAGCATTTT. This sequence encodes CASSFHRGGSNQPQHF.

This clonotype turned up a few times. The J gene is TRBJ1-1, the V gene TRBV10-3, with D possibly TRBD1 on 6 matching bases. The germline V and J ends were trimmed by 2 bases and 1 base, with 11 bases remaining between them. Germline V CDR1 and CDR2: ENHRY, SYGVKD. The CDR3 extends over 15 amino acids. The CDR3 DNA reads as TGTGCCATCAGTGAGAGGACAGCGGGGAACACTGAAGCTTTCTTT. Its protein is CAISERTAGNTEAFF.

DNA of the CDR3: TGTGCCAGCAGCCGCGGGACAGGGGGCGCTTACAATGAGCAGTACTTC. Translated, it gives CASSRGTGGAYNEQYF. V gene TRBV6-5 combines with J gene TRBJ2-7, with TRBD1 matching 12 bases. CDR3 length: 16 amino acids. The V segment lost 6 bases and the J segment 7 bases; nucleotides outside the gene matches: 13. Germline V gene data show CDR1 as MNHEY and CDR2 as SVGAGI.

As to this clonotype: One end of the junction is discordant with germline, which a read error may explain. The chain carries TRBV7-2 and TRBJ2-3; D may correspond to TRBD1 or TRBD2 (6 bases each). The CDR3 contains 15 residues. Germline V CDR1 and CDR2: SGHTA, FQGNSA. CDR3 nucleotides: TGTGCCAGCAGCTCCGAGGGGGGTCTTCGGGGTACGCGGTATTTT. It codes for CASSSEGGLRGTRYF.

This clonotype was observed at least ten times. The chain employs TRBV4-3 and TRBJ2-7; either TRBD1 or TRBD2 may fit D (5 bases each). The CDR3 loop spans 17 amino acids. Germline lookup yields CDR1 LGHNA and CDR2 YSLEER. Trimming pared 1 base from V and 3 bases from J, leaving 19 bases between. The CDR3 bases are TGCGCCAGCAGCCAAGCGACCGGGGACGACTTCGGCTACGAGCAGTACTTC. Amino acid sequence: CASSQATGDDFGYEQYF.

This clonotype has only a few counts. The chain recombines TRBV19 with TRBJ1-1; D possibly corresponds to TRBD1 (5 bases). Trimming took off 6 bases at V and 4 bases at J, with 12 bases between the two ends. The germline gives CDR1 LNHDA, CDR2 SQIVND (reference sequence). This CDR3 comprises 13 residues. Written as DNA, the CDR3 is TGTGCCAGTAGGGGGACCGGGGGCACTGAAGCTTTCTTT. It codes for CASRGTGGTEAFF. Filled out from reference TRBV19 and TRBJ1-1, the complete variable domain reads DGGITQSPKYLFRKEGQNVTLSCEQNLNHDAMYWYRQDPGQGLRLIYYSQIVNDFQKGDIAEGYSVSREKKESFPLTVTSAQKNPTAFYLCASRGTGGTEAFFGQGTRLTVV.

The rearrangement links TRBV5-1 to TRBJ2-5, with D maybe TRBD2 (5 bases). This CDR3 comprises 15 residues. Germline V gives CDR1 SGHRS, CDR2 YFSETQ. V was trimmed by 0 bases and J by 5 bases, leaving 14 bases between them. For the CDR3, the DNA is TGCGCCAGCAGCTTGGGGGCCTCCTCGGGGGAGACCCAGTACTTC. Encoded protein: CASSLGASSGETQYF.

This clonotype was seen ten or more times. This chain links TRBV5-1 with TRBJ2-1, with a possible D match to TRBD1 (6 bases). The CDR3 runs to 15 residues. Between the trimmed V and J ends, which lost 0 bases and 8 bases, there was a span of 15 bases. CDR1 is SGHRS and CDR2 is YFSETQ in the germline V gene. CDR3 loop: CASSLGGQLRYEQFF. CDR3 coding DNA: TGCGCCAGCAGCTTGGGGGGACAACTCCGCTATGAGCAGTTCTTC.

Points on this clonotype: An end of the junction differs from the germline gene, which may be a read error. This sequence joins TRBV27 and TRBJ2-1; D is ambiguous. Germline V gene sequence: CDR1 MNHEY, CDR2 SMNVEV (reference sequence). The CDR3 is 18 amino acids. The CDR3 nucleotides read TGTGCCAGCAGCCAACACAAACCGAGTGGGGTCCTTTACAATGAGCAATTCTTC. This sequence encodes CASSQHKPSGVLYNEQFF.

V and J are TRBV12-5 and TRBJ1-5; 12 bases match TRBD1. This CDR3 has 17 amino acids. V was pared by 4 bases and J by 6 bases, with 10 bases of the junction left unmatched. The germline V gene has CDR1 LGHNT and CDR2 FRNRAP. The CDR3 bases are TGTGCTAGTGGTTACAATACCGGGACAGGGGGCTTTCAGCCCCAGCATTTT. It is translated as CASGYNTGTGGFQPQHF.

This clonotype has ten or more counts. The chain is built from TRBV12-3 or TRBV12-4 and TRBJ1-2; D gene unclear. The CDR3 extends over 13 amino acids. V lost 7 bases to trimming and J lost 7 bases, with 16 bases between them. The CDR3 spells CASTRTSLGGYTF. CDR3 nucleotides: TGTGCCAGCACCAGGACCTCCTTGGGTGGCTACACCTTC.

This clonotype was found many times. V usage is TRBV7-3 and J usage is TRBJ2-1, with 12 bases identical to TRBD2. This CDR3 contains 16 residues. The V and J ends lost 5 bases and 6 bases, in that order; junction bases with no gene match: 8. CDR1 SGHTA and CDR2 FQGTGA come from the germline V gene. The CDR3 protein is CASSPVTSGGVNEQFF. In nucleotides, the CDR3 is TGTGCCAGCAGCCCTGTGACTAGCGGGGGAGTCAATGAGCAGTTCTTC.

The table lists this clonotype with many counts. The J gene is TRBJ1-2, the V gene TRBV24-1, with D tentatively TRBD1 (6 bases). The CDR3 length is 13 residues. Germline V CDR1 and CDR2: KGHDR, SFDVKD. Trimming left V 0 bases short and J 7 bases short, with 8 bases between. This CDR3 is CATSDLMGAGYTF. In nucleotides, the CDR3 is TGTGCCACCAGTGATTTGATGGGGGCTGGCTACACCTTC.

Concerning this clonotype itself: A read error may explain this, as a much larger clone is one base away. The chain employs TRBV29-1 and TRBJ2-1; 11 bases agree with TRBD2. J gave up 9 bases and V 4 bases, and 5 bases lay outside the gene matches. Germline lookup yields CDR1 SQVTM and CDR2 ANQGSEA. The CDR3 consists of 13 residues. The CDR3 here is CSVVLAGGREQFF. The CDR3 DNA sequence: TGCAGCGTTGTCCTAGCGGGGGGTCGTGAGCAGTTCTTC.

There are many counts of this clonotype. V gene TRBV20-1 combines with J gene TRBJ1-5; D is possibly TRBD1 (6 bases). The CDR3 is made up of 14 amino acids. Trimming took off 3 bases at V and 4 bases at J, with 13 bases between the two ends. Germline values: CDR1 DFQATT, CDR2 SNEGSKA (reference sequence). The CDR3 loop reads CSARKDRPNQPQHF. In DNA, the CDR3 is TGCAGTGCTAGGAAAGACAGGCCTAATCAGCCCCAGCATTTT.

This clonotype occurred many times. V gene TRBV3-1 combines with J gene TRBJ1-2, with D uncertain. V shed 3 bases and J shed 2 bases, with 16 bases lying between them. CDR1 is LGHDT, CDR2 YNNKEL, per germline (reference sequence). The CDR3 has 16 amino acids. The CDR3 DNA reads TGTGCCAGCAGCCAGGTCGTCTCGGTAGGCAACTATGGCTACACCTTC. Its protein is CASSQVVSVGNYGYTF.

Points on this clonotype: A clone one base away is much larger, so this may be a read error. The CDR3, as DNA: TGTGCCAGCAGCTTGGCCGGGACAGGGACGCATGAGCAGTACTTC. Residues: CASSLAGTGTHEQYF. This chain uses TRBV7-9 with TRBJ2-5; 9 bases are a match to TRBD1. V shed 3 bases, J shed 11 bases, and the junction held 13 bases outside the gene matches. The V gene's germline CDR1 is SEHNR and CDR2 FQNEAQ (reference sequence). The CDR3 length is 15 residues.

This clonotype has a count of ten or more. The chain uses TRBV9 and TRBJ2-7, with D possibly matching TRBD1 (7 bases). With 4 bases removed from V and 4 bases from J, the gap between germline ends came to 18 bases. This CDR3 region has 15 residues. Per germline, CDR1 SGDLS and CDR2 YYNGEE. CDR3 in DNA: TGTGCCAGCAGCCCGCGCGGGACAGACTCTTACGAGCAGTACTTC. Its protein is CASSPRGTDSYEQYF.

This clonotype has a handful of counts. Being one base from a much bigger clone, this may be a read error. The chain is built from TRBV5-1 and TRBJ2-1; D gene unclear. The end of the DNA aligns better with TRBJ2-7, so the J call may be wrong. The CDR3 consists of 16 residues. Germline CDR1 reads SGHRS; CDR2 reads YFSETQ. The CDR3 DNA reads TGCGCCAGCAGCTTAGTCACCAAGAGCTCCTACAATGAGCAGTACTTC. It yields the protein CASSLVTKSSYNEQYF.